The rows below give T cell receptor beta chains drawn from one sample of a study of CD8 T cells in ankylosing spondylitis. One entry per CDR3 protein results from TCRdb running MiXCR on the 5' RACE reads. The sample consists of under 300,000 distinct CDR3 sequences, around 10% of them appearing once. Sequencing was carried out using blood, either unsorted or a sorted T cell fraction (not recorded which). Receptor source: a male donor with ankylosing spondylitis or in good health (not recorded which). Each CDR3 is given with its conserved first and last residue. The D gene is left open where the match is weak. Clone size is given for some rows only: seen once, a few or many times, or a class if the clone is expanded.

abundance	d_gene	v_gene	j_gene	CDR3nt	CDR3aa
many	.	TRBV5-1	TRBJ2-1	TGCGCCAGCAGCTTGGGTCTCGGGACCCTCCAGTCGGGTGAGCAGTTCTTC	CASSLGLGTLQSGEQFF
many	.	TRBV12-3/TRBV12-4	TRBJ2-5	TGTGCCAGCACCAAGACAGCCGAAGAGACCCAGTACTTC	CASTKTAEETQYF
many	TRBD2	TRBV25-1	TRBJ2-7	TGTGCCAGCTCGGGACTAGCCGCCTACGAGCAGTACTTC	CASSGLAAYEQYF
.	TRBD1	TRBV4-2	TRBJ1-1	TGTGCCAGCAGCCAAGCCCTTTGGGGGACAGCTGAAGCTTTCTTT	CASSQALWGTAEAFF
many	TRBD2	TRBV5-8	TRBJ2-1	TGTGCCAGCAGCTTAGGACTAGTCCACCAGAATGAGCAGTTCTTC	CASSLGLVHQNEQFF
many	.	TRBV29-1	TRBJ1-1	TGCAGCGTTCAAATTCAGGAGTTCACTGAAGCTTTCTTT	CSVQIQEFTEAFF
few	.	TRBV10-3	TRBJ2-1	TGTGCCATCAGGGTCGGTAGGGACGCCAAGAATGAGCAGTTCTTC	CAIRVGRDAKNEQFF
.	.	TRBV6-6	TRBJ1-1	TGTGCCAGCAGCAACCCTAGTCGGGGGACTGAAGCTTTCTTT	CASSNPSRGTEAFF
.	TRBD2	TRBV7-3	TRBJ2-5	TGTGCCAGCAGCTCGGGGTCGGGAGGGCAAGAGACCCAGTACTTC	CASSSGSGGQETQYF
few	.	TRBV5-1	TRBJ2-1	TGCGCCAGCAGCTTGGACTCCCGGGGAGGAAATGAGCAGTTCTTC	CASSLDSRGGNEQFF
many	.	TRBV20-1	TRBJ2-1	TGCAGTGCTAGAGATCGGACTAATCCGGCCAGTGAGCAGTTCTTC	CSARDRTNPASEQFF
.	TRBD1	TRBV29-1	TRBJ2-2	TGCAGCGTACAGGGGCGAAACACCGGGGAGCTGTTTTTT	CSVQGRNTGELFF
many	.	TRBV7-8	TRBJ2-1	TGTGCCATCATTCCGACAGACAACTACAATGAGCAGTTCTTC	CAIIPTDNYNEQFF
.	.	TRBV11-3	TRBJ2-3	TGTGCCAGCAGCTTAGGCAGAAGCGCAGATACGCAGTATTTT	CASSLGRSADTQYF
.	.	TRBV3-1	TRBJ2-7	TGTGCCAGCAGCCAAGAGGCGGTCCCCTACGAGCAGTACTTC	CASSQEAVPYEQYF
.	.	TRBV19	TRBJ2-6	TGTGCCAGTAGTACCTACTTCAAAACTTACTCTGGGGCCAACGTCCTGACTTTC	CASSTYFKTYSGANVLTF
many	.	TRBV5-1	TRBJ1-5	TGCGCCAGCAGCTTCGACGTAGGTGGACAGCCCCAGCATTTT	CASSFDVGGQPQHF
many	.	TRBV5-5	TRBJ2-7	TGTGCCAGCAGGATCCTCCCGATTAGCTCCTACGAGCAGTACTTC	CASRILPISSYEQYF
.	TRBD2	TRBV6-1	TRBJ2-2	TGTGCCAGCTCCCCTCGGGGGGTCACCGGGGAGCTGTTTTTT	CASSPRGVTGELFF
.	.	TRBV29-1	TRBJ2-5	TGCAGCGTTGTAAGTTTTGTGCTAACACACACGGTAGGGAGTCAAGAGACCCAGTACTTC	CSVVSFVLTHTVGSQETQYF
.	.	TRBV9	TRBJ2-1	TGTGCCAGCAGCCCACACCCGACAGGTCCGAGCTCCTACAATGAGCAGTTCTTC	CASSPHPTGPSSYNEQFF
many	.	TRBV10-2	TRBJ1-6	TGCGCCAGCAATCCGGGACGGCTCTATAATTCACCCCTCCACTTT	CASNPGRLYNSPLHF
.	.	TRBV20-1	TRBJ1-1	TGCAGTGCCGCAGGGGATACAGAGAACACTGAAGCTTTCTTT	CSAAGDTENTEAFF
many	.	TRBV11-2	TRBJ1-1	TGTGCCAGCAGCCCCCTAAATTTTGGGCTAGCTTTCTTT	CASSPLNFGLAFF
.	TRBD1	TRBV6-1	TRBJ1-2	TGTGCCAGCTCCTACAGGACAGGGAACTATGGCTACACCTTC	CASSYRTGNYGYTF